Each of the 7 T cell receptor beta chains below was sequenced from the same sample in a study of Graves' ophthalmopathy and Graves' hyperthyroidism. Amplification of the TCR beta CDR3 regions used RNA transcripts (as template). The workflow started with a first-round RT-PCR run with HTBI primers and then moved on to a second-round multiplex PCR. TCRdb reanalysed the multiplex PCR reads using MiXCR and keeps one entry per CDR3 protein. This table has hundreds of thousands of distinct CDR3 sequences, about 38% appearing once. Sequencing used peripheral blood. The receptors originated from an adult man with Graves' ophthalmopathy.

This clonotype was recorded many times. V usage is TRBV6-1 and J usage is TRBJ1-6; possible D gene TRBD1, 5 bases. The CDR3 loop spans 13 amino acids. With 2 bases removed from V and 8 bases from J, the gap between germline ends came to 7 bases. CDR1 and CDR2 from the germline V gene are MNHNS and SASEGT. This CDR3 is CASSERGDSPLHF. In DNA form, the CDR3 reads TGTGCCAGCAGTGAAAGAGGGGATTCACCCCTCCACTTT.

The J gene is TRBJ2-7, the V gene TRBV14, with 9 bases fitting TRBD1. The CDR3 sequence is 15 residues long. The germline CDR1 and CDR2 sequences are SGHDN and FVKESK. Trimming at V came to 1 base and at J to 3 bases, leaving 4 bases not matched to a gene. CDR3 coding DNA: TGTGCCAGCAGCCAAGCCGGGACAGGGATCTACGAGCAGTACTTC. It translates to CASSQAGTGIYEQYF.

V is TRBV24-1 and J is TRBJ1-1; possible D gene TRBD1, 5 bases. V lost 9 bases and J 3 bases, leaving 13 bases between the germline ends. The germline gives CDR1 KGHDR, CDR2 SFDVKD. The CDR3 extends over 13 amino acids. CDR3 sequence (DNA): TGTGCCACCTCGGACGTCAGGGACACTGAAGCTTTCTTT. It specifies CATSDVRDTEAFF.

The genes are TRBV4-3 and TRBJ2-6; 9 bases are shared with TRBD1. The CDR3 spans 16 residues. Germline CDR1 is LGHNA and CDR2 is YSLEER. V lost 1 base to trimming and J lost 3 bases; unmatched junction nucleotides: 1. CDR3 sequence: CASSQGQGGGANVLTF. CDR3 sequence (DNA): TGCGCCAGCAGCCAAGGACAGGGGGGTGGGGCCAACGTCCTGACTTTC.

The chain couples TRBV10-3 to TRBJ1-2; D unresolved. Trimming took off 4 bases at V and 2 bases at J, with 8 bases between the two ends. The CDR3 sequence is 13 residues long. Germline CDR1 ENHRY, CDR2 SYGVKD. This CDR3 reads CAISGGSNYGYTF. The CDR3 DNA follows: TGTGCCATCAGTGGAGGGTCCAACTATGGCTACACCTTC.

The chain is built from TRBV11-2 and TRBJ1-6; no clear D. Trimming cost V 7 bases and J 11 bases, with 12 bases left between them. CDR1 is SGHAT and CDR2 is FQNNGV in the germline V gene. The CDR3 is made up of 12 amino acids. CDR3 protein: CASTEGEAPLHF. Here the CDR3 DNA reads TGTGCCAGCACCGAGGGCGAGGCACCCCTCCACTTT. Looking up the rest from reference TRBV11-2 and TRBJ1-6 gives the full variable domain: EAGVAQSPRYKIIEKRQSVAFWCNPISGHATLYWYQQILGQGPKLLIQFQNNGVVDDSQLPKDRFSAERLKGVDSTLKIQPAKLEDSAVYLCASTEGEAPLHFGNGTRLTVT.

V gene TRBV29-1 combines with J gene TRBJ2-5; 9 nucleotides match TRBD2. CDR1 SQVTM and CDR2 ANQGSEA come from the germline V gene. J lost 2 bases, V lost 6 bases, and 4 bases had no gene match. CDR3 length: 13 residues. The CDR3 here is CSVFAGGQETQYF. The DNA of the CDR3 is TGCAGCGTCTTCGCGGGAGGGCAAGAGACCCAGTACTTC.